Listed here are 14 T cell receptor beta chains from one sample, sequenced in a study of blood T cell repertoires in COVID-19. Clones were read by immunoSEQ multiplex PCR, and TCRdb kept only the in-frame ones, dropping some. The table shows a few hundred thousand clones, with under 90% occurring only once. Source material: PBMCs or T cells enriched from blood (not recorded which). The source of these receptors is a woman between 50 and 59 years old who had been exposed to COVID-19.

The chain has TRBV10-3 and TRBJ2-2; D remains unclear. CDR1 and CDR2 (germline): ENHRY, SYGVKD. The CDR3 covers 15 residues. Trimming left V 2 bases short and J 1 base short, with 8 bases between. The CDR3 sequence is CAISEEPENTGELFF. CDR3 in DNA: TGTGCCATCAGTGAGGAACCAGAGAACACCGGGGAGCTGTTTTTT.

Here the CDR3 reads CASSQEGQGRNYGYTF. In nucleotides, the CDR3 is TGCGCCAGCAGCCAAGAAGGACAGGGGCGTAACTATGGCTACACCTTC. V is TRBV4-1 and J is TRBJ1-2, with 9 bases matching TRBD1. From germline, CDR1 is MGHRA and CDR2 YSYEKL. Trimming at V came to 0 bases and at J to 1 base, leaving 3 bases not matched to a gene. The CDR3 spans 16 residues.

The chain uses TRBV27 and TRBJ2-1; 8 positions match TRBD2. V lost 6 bases to trimming and J lost 6 bases; unmatched junction nucleotides: 10. The CDR3 extends over 15 amino acids. Germline V CDR1 and CDR2: MNHEY, SMNVEV (reference sequence). The CDR3 nucleotides are TGTGCCAGCAGGGGCCTCGCGGGGGGCACCAATGAGCAGTTCTTC. Its protein is CASRGLAGGTNEQFF.

The genes are TRBV5-1 and TRBJ2-5; 7 nucleotides line up with TRBD1. The junction had 5 bases not matched to a gene; V was cut back by 2 bases and J by 1 base. The CDR3 covers 15 residues. CDR1 is SGHRS, CDR2 YFSETQ, per germline. CDR3 bases: TGCGCCAGCAGCTTAGGACAGGCCCCCCAAGAGACCCAGTACTTC. Protein: CASSLGQAPQETQYF. The whole variable domain, remainder taken from reference TRBV5-1 and TRBJ2-5, is KAGVTQTPRYLIKTRGQQVTLSCSPISGHRSVSWYQQTPGQGLQFLFEYFSETQRNKGNFPGRFSGRQFSNSRSEMNVSTLELGDSALYLCASSLGQAPQETQYFGPGTRLLVL.

The gene calls are TRBV7-9 and TRBJ2-2, with D perhaps TRBD1 (6 bases). Trimming removed 3 bases from V and 7 bases from J, with 18 bases in between. Germline V gene sequence: CDR1 SEHNR, CDR2 FQNEAQ (reference sequence). CDR3 length: 16 residues. The CDR3 region has the DNA TGTGCCAGCAGCTTTCGGCAGGGGTTTGTCAGCGGGGAGCTGTTTTTT. This translates into CASSFRQGFVSGELFF.

V and J are TRBV7-2 and TRBJ2-3; 7 bases map to TRBD1. The CDR3 is 16 amino acids. J was trimmed by 1 base and V by 1 base; bases with no gene match: 5. The V gene's germline CDR1 is SGHTA and CDR2 FQGNSA. CDR3 DNA: TGTGCCAGCAGCTTAGGGATAGGACAGGGCACAGATACGCAGTATTTT. It translates to CASSLGIGQGTDTQYF.

The chain uses TRBV5-4 and TRBJ1-1; D perhaps matches TRBD1 (5 bases). In germline, CDR1 is SGHNT, CDR2 YYREEE (reference sequence). CDR3 length equals 15 residues. V lost 1 base to trimming and J lost 0 bases, with 10 bases between them. CDR3 amino acids: CASSLSMGLNTEAFF. The CDR3, as DNA: TGTGCCAGCAGCTTGAGCATGGGGCTGAACACTGAAGCTTTCTTT.

V gene TRBV28 combines with J gene TRBJ1-2; 8 positions match TRBD1. The V segment lost 4 bases and the J segment 5 bases; nucleotides outside the gene matches: 3. Germline CDR1 is MDHEN and CDR2 is SYDVKM. The CDR3 has 13 amino acids. This CDR3 is CASSWGQDYGYTF. The CDR3 DNA reads TGTGCCAGCAGTTGGGGACAGGATTATGGCTACACCTTC.

The chain has TRBV4-2 and TRBJ1-2; D not certain. Germline V CDR1 and CDR2: LGHNA, YNFKEQ. The CDR3 contains 14 residues. Between the trimmed V and J ends, which lost 1 base and 5 bases, there was a span of 11 bases. The CDR3: CASSQVGLLYGYTF. CDR3 sequence (DNA): TGTGCCAGCAGCCAAGTGGGTCTACTATATGGCTACACCTTC.

The J gene is TRBJ2-4, the V gene TRBV7-8, with 7 bases that match TRBD1. J gave up 3 bases and V 4 bases, and 6 bases lay outside the gene matches. CDR3 length: 15 amino acids. Germline V gives CDR1 SGHVS, CDR2 FQNEAQ. CDR3 DNA: TGTGCCAGCAGCTACGGTCAGGGGGTCAAAAACATTCAGTACTTC. Protein: CASSYGQGVKNIQYF.

The rearrangement uses TRBV30 and TRBJ1-5; TRBD1 aligns across 7 bases. This CDR3 contains 14 residues. V shed 0 bases and J 7 bases; nucleotides not matched to a gene: 6. The germline V gene encodes CDR1 GTSNPN and CDR2 SVGIG (reference sequence). For the CDR3, the DNA is TGTGCCTGGAGTGTTGGAGGGGGCCACCAGCCCCAGCATTTT. Its translation: CAWSVGGGHQPQHF.

CDR3 residues: CASSWDKTYEQYF. The CDR3 nucleotides are TGTGCCAGCAGCTGGGACAAGACCTACGAGCAGTACTTC. V and J are TRBV12-3 or TRBV12-4 and TRBJ2-7; TRBD1 is a possible D gene (6 bases). The CDR3 runs 13 residues. V shed 6 bases and J shed 2 bases, with 11 bases lying between them.

For the CDR3, the DNA is TGTGCCAGCAGTGAATGGGACAGGTACTATGGCTACACCTTC. Its protein is CASSEWDRYYGYTF. This chain connects TRBV2 to TRBJ1-2; 8 bases line up with TRBD1. Germline V gives CDR1 SNHLY, CDR2 FYNNEI. J was trimmed by 3 bases and V by 2 bases; bases with no gene match: 2. CDR3 length: 14 residues.

The gene calls are TRBV7-9 and TRBJ1-1; D might be TRBD1 (6 bases). Trimming took 4 bases from V and 0 from J, leaving 21 bases between them. The germline V gene encodes CDR1 SEHNR and CDR2 FQNEAQ (reference sequence). This CDR3 is 18 amino acids long. The CDR3, as DNA: TGTGCCAGCAGCTCATGGGCCACAGGGTATGATGTGAACACTGAAGCTTTCTTT. Its protein product is CASSSWATGYDVNTEAFF.